This T cell receptor beta chain comes out of a study of sequential checkpoint blockade in melanoma. Study context: Around 21 patients had tumor biopsies before treatment and at week 13.

V was clipped by 4 bases and J by 0 bases; unmatched bases: 4. The germline V gene has CDR1 WSHSY and CDR2 SAAADI. The CDR3 is 15 residues long. Indicated treatment: randomized to nivolumab then ipilimumab (arm A) or the reverse (arm B). TCRdb keeps only in-frame clones here, not all; method: immunoSEQ multiplex PCR. Of roughly 2,000 clones listed, 15% to 20% are singletons. The source of this sequence is a human donor with melanoma. The chain couples TRBV10-2 to TRBJ2-3, with TRBD1 matching 7 bases. The source was tumor tissue (inferred from file names), collected from a patient given nivolumab and ipilimumab in sequence. The CDR3 loop reads CASSATGFSTDTQYF. The CDR3 nucleotides read TGCGCCAGCAGTGCGACAGGGTTTAGCACAGATACGCAGTATTTT.